This paragraph reports one T cell receptor (beta chain). Those enrolled in Seattle joined during active infection and were followed longitudinally afterward. Repertoires were generated with immunoSEQ multiplex PCR, while TCRdb's copy carries only in-frame clones and drops some. The sample holds fewer than 700,000 clones, about 89% seen once. This entry is derived from a study of blood T cell repertoires in COVID-19. Across the study: T cells, B-cell-depleted T cells, or PBMCs provided the cDNA or gDNA that served as material.

Germline-derived CDR1 and CDR2 are GTSNPN and SVGIG (reference sequence). Trimming cost V 0 bases and J 9 bases, with 9 bases left between them. This CDR3 has 12 residues. This TCR came from a woman aged 50 to 60 with COVID-19, enrolled during active disease. The sequenced sample consisted of peripheral blood. The chain is built from TRBV30 and TRBJ1-5; no reliable D call. The CDR3 here is CAWSVNEGPQHF. The CDR3 DNA sequence: TGTGCCTGGAGTGTCAATGAGGGGCCCCAGCATTTT.